The 30 T cell receptor beta chains below all came from one sample that was sequenced in a study of identical twins. Each CDR3 protein gets one entry after TCRdb re-called the 5' RACE reads with MiXCR. The top ten clones hold about 0.5% of a sample with some 570,000 distinct CDR3 sequences, approximately 20% of them seen once. The sample also formed part of further work on yellow fever vaccine responses in identical twins.

The sequenced sample consisted of CD4+ T cells sorted from blood. These TCRs come from a woman younger than 35 in good health.

Only a few counts were recorded for this clonotype. J is TRBJ2-3 and V is TRBV3-1; 9 positions agree with TRBD1. This CDR3 is built from 15 residues. Germline-derived CDR1 and CDR2 are LGHDT and YNNKEL (reference sequence). V lost 4 bases to trimming and J lost 5 bases; unmatched junction nucleotides: 7. The CDR3 DNA follows: TGTGCCAGCAGCCCAAAAGGACAGGGGCAAGATACGCAGTATTTT. Translating it yields CASSPKGQGQDTQYF.

This clonotype has just a few counts. The chain couples TRBV28 to TRBJ2-1; 9 nucleotides align to TRBD2. The CDR3 contains 16 residues. The junction had 11 bases not matched to a gene; V was cut back by 4 bases and J by 7 bases. Germline V lookup: CDR1 MDHEN, CDR2 SYDVKM. This chain's CDR3 is CASSSPGAGGRNEQFF. Here the CDR3 DNA reads TGTGCCAGCAGTTCGCCGGGGGCGGGGGGGCGTAATGAGCAGTTCTTC.

V usage is TRBV20-1 and J usage is TRBJ2-4; 8 bases are shared with TRBD2. The V and J ends lost 0 bases and 0 bases, in that order; junction bases with no gene match: 7. Germline V gene sequence: CDR1 DFQATT, CDR2 SNEGSKA (reference sequence). CDR3 size: 17 residues. In nucleotides, the CDR3 is TGCAGTGCTAGAGATAAATTGCTAGCGGGAGCCAAAAACATTCAGTACTTC. This translates into CSARDKLLAGAKNIQYF.

The genes are TRBV20-1 and TRBJ1-3, with D unclear. The germline gives CDR1 DFQATT, CDR2 SNEGSKA (reference sequence). This CDR3 spans 11 amino acids. The CDR3 loop reads CGGTSGNTIYF. DNA for the CDR3: TGCGGAGGAACTTCTGGAAACACCATATATTTT.

J is TRBJ2-6 and V is TRBV27; D remains unclear. V was shortened by 7 bases and J by 0 bases, with 7 bases between the two germline ends. The CDR3 totals 14 residues. The germline gives CDR1 MNHEY, CDR2 SMNVEV (reference sequence). The CDR3 spells CASTLNSGANVLTF. The DNA of the CDR3 is TGTGCCAGCACCCTTAACTCTGGGGCCAACGTCCTGACTTTC.

CDR3 DNA sequence: TGTGCCATCACTTCCCGCACAGATACGCAGTATTTT. It is translated as CAITSRTDTQYF. The chain links TRBV10-3 to TRBJ2-3; no definite D call. Trimming took off 7 bases at V and 1 base at J, with 6 bases between the two ends. The CDR3 spans 12 residues. In germline, CDR1 is ENHRY, CDR2 SYGVKD.

V gene TRBV27 combines with J gene TRBJ1-5, with D hard to call. The CDR3 loop spans 15 amino acids. Trimming shortened V by 3 bases and J by 4 bases, and 13 bases separated the two germline ends. CDR1 is MNHEY, CDR2 SMNVEV, per germline (reference sequence). CDR3 sequence reads: CASSLRLGGNQPQHF. CDR3 DNA: TGTGCCAGCAGTTTGAGACTGGGAGGAAATCAGCCCCAGCATTTT.

V gene TRBV10-3 combines with J gene TRBJ2-7, with 14 bases lining up with TRBD2. J was trimmed by 2 bases and V by 6 bases; bases with no gene match: 3. Germline CDR1 reads ENHRY; CDR2 reads SYGVKD. The CDR3 runs to 15 residues. This CDR3 reads CAISRGLAGAYEQYF. The CDR3 DNA reads as TGTGCCATCAGCCGGGGACTAGCGGGAGCCTACGAGCAGTACTTC.

The chain recombines TRBV24-1 with TRBJ1-1; D gene unclear. Germline values: CDR1 KGHDR, CDR2 SFDVKD. The CDR3 loop spans 15 amino acids. The V gene lost 3 bases and the J gene lost 4 bases, with 14 bases spanning the gap. Written as DNA, the CDR3 is TGTGCCACCAGTGATGGAGCTCCCTGGGGCACTGAAGCTTTCTTT. This gives the protein CATSDGAPWGTEAFF.

The chain has TRBV7-9 and TRBJ2-1, with 8 bases that match TRBD2. V gave up 3 bases and J gave up 8 bases; unmatched junction bases: 6. This CDR3 has 14 residues. Germline V gives CDR1 SEHNR, CDR2 FQNEAQ (reference sequence). This CDR3 is CASSLGSGNHEQFF. The DNA for the CDR3 is TGTGCCAGCAGCTTGGGTAGCGGGAACCATGAGCAGTTCTTC.

This clonotype has more than one count but fewer than ten. The rearrangement joins TRBV20-1 to TRBJ2-4; 8 nucleotides align to TRBD2. Germline CDR1 and CDR2: DFQATT and SNEGSKA (reference sequence). The junction had 15 bases not matched to a gene; V was cut back by 4 bases and J by 7 bases. The CDR3 is 16 residues long. The CDR3 nucleotides read TGCAGTGCTACCCTAGCGGGTTCGGTGCCTGTGAACATTCAGTACTTC. This codes for CSATLAGSVPVNIQYF.

V usage is TRBV5-5 and J usage is TRBJ1-4, with 9 bases identical to TRBD1. The V gene end was trimmed by 4 bases and the J gene end by 10 bases; junction bases not matched to a gene: 8. CDR3 length: 14 amino acids. Germline assignment: CDR1 SGHKS and CDR2 YYEKEE (reference sequence). This chain's CDR3 is CASSSQGTGLKLFF. The CDR3 nucleotides read TGTGCCAGCAGCAGTCAGGGGACAGGGTTAAAACTGTTTTTT.

In this sample, this clonotype turned up a few times. V usage is TRBV29-1 and J usage is TRBJ2-3; the match to TRBD2 covers 9 bases. The J segment lost 5 bases and the V segment lost 3 bases, leaving 6 bases of the junction unmatched. The CDR3 runs 14 residues. In germline, CDR1 is SQVTM, CDR2 ANQGSEA. This CDR3 is CSVDAGGSGDTQYF. The CDR3 DNA is TGCAGCGTTGATGCGGGAGGGTCGGGAGATACGCAGTATTTT.

This chain uses TRBV5-1 with TRBJ1-5, with 7 nucleotides matching TRBD1. This CDR3 is 14 amino acids long. CDR1 is SGHRS, CDR2 YFSETQ, per germline. The V and J ends lost 3 bases and 5 bases, in that order; junction bases with no gene match: 5. CDR3 DNA: TGCGCCAGCAGCTCGACAGGGATCGATCAGCCCCAGCATTTT. This sequence encodes CASSSTGIDQPQHF. Filled out from reference TRBV5-1 and TRBJ1-5, the complete variable domain reads KAGVTQTPRYLIKTRGQQVTLSCSPISGHRSVSWYQQTPGQGLQFLFEYFSETQRNKGNFPGRFSGRQFSNSRSEMNVSTLELGDSALYLCASSSTGIDQPQHFGDGTRLSIL.

A few counts support this clonotype. The CDR3 region is CASTPRNVPGDTQYF. CDR3 sequence (DNA): TGTGCCAGCACCCCACGGAACGTGCCGGGAGATACGCAGTATTTT. V gene TRBV12-3 or TRBV12-4 combines with J gene TRBJ2-3, with D uncertain. V gave up 7 bases and J gave up 5 bases, with 19 bases separating them. CDR3 length equals 15 residues.

This chain connects TRBV28 to TRBJ2-1, with TRBD1 matching 8 bases. Germline V lookup: CDR1 MDHEN, CDR2 SYDVKM. V trimming: 2 bases; J trimming: 1 base; junction bases outside the gene matches: 1. CDR3 length equals 15 residues. This chain's CDR3 is CASSLRTGSYNEQFF. For the CDR3, the DNA is TGTGCCAGCAGTTTACGGACAGGGTCCTACAATGAGCAGTTCTTC.

The chain joins TRBV6-1 to TRBJ2-1, with TRBD2 matching over 12 bases. CDR3 size: 14 residues. Germline V lookup: CDR1 MNHNS, CDR2 SASEGT. The ends lost 6 bases at V and 9 bases at J; junction bases unmatched: 6. The CDR3 is CASSPGLAGTEQFF. CDR3 nucleotide sequence: TGTGCCAGCAGCCCCGGACTAGCGGGAACTGAGCAGTTCTTC.

J is TRBJ2-1 and V is TRBV9; 7 bases match TRBD1. V lost 4 bases to trimming and J lost 7 bases; unmatched junction nucleotides: 8. The CDR3 consists of 14 residues. Per germline, CDR1 SGDLS and CDR2 YYNGEE. The chain's CDR3 is CASSFRDRVNEQFF. The DNA of the CDR3 is TGTGCCAGCAGCTTCCGGGACAGAGTGAATGAGCAGTTCTTC.

The CDR3 sequence: CASSQGTQAYEQYF. As DNA, the CDR3 is TGCGCCAGCAGCCAAGGGACACAAGCCTACGAGCAGTACTTC. This chain uses TRBV4-1 with TRBJ2-7; D possibly corresponds to TRBD1 (5 bases). The CDR3 has 14 residues. Germline V gives CDR1 MGHRA, CDR2 YSYEKL. Trimming removed 1 base from V and 2 bases from J, with 9 bases in between.

J is TRBJ1-1 and V is TRBV7-8, with D hard to call. CDR1 and CDR2 from the germline V gene are SGHVS and FQNEAQ. V lost 5 bases to trimming and J lost 4 bases, with 14 bases between them. This CDR3 spans 14 amino acids. CDR3 in amino acids: CASSNHDGPTEAFF. In DNA form, the CDR3 reads TGTGCCAGCAGCAATCATGACGGGCCCACTGAAGCTTTCTTT.

This chain uses TRBV6-5 with TRBJ2-3; D gene ambiguous. Trimming took off 4 bases at V and 6 bases at J, with 8 bases between the two ends. CDR3 length: 12 amino acids. Germline V gene sequence: CDR1 MNHEY, CDR2 SVGAGI. This CDR3 reads CASSSDGDTQYF. The CDR3, as DNA: TGTGCCAGCAGTTCGGACGGGGATACGCAGTATTTT.

The chain uses TRBV19 and TRBJ2-2, with 7 nucleotides matching TRBD1. The CDR3 is made up of 17 amino acids. Germline V gene sequence: CDR1 LNHDA, CDR2 SQIVND (reference sequence). V dropped 5 bases and J dropped 2; count of bases not matched to a gene: 11. This chain's CDR3 is CASSPIRQGFNTGELFF. Written as DNA, the CDR3 is TGTGCCAGTAGTCCTATTCGACAGGGCTTCAACACCGGGGAGCTGTTTTTT.

This clonotype was seen a handful of times. The rearrangement uses TRBV18 and TRBJ2-5, with no clear D. The germline V gene has CDR1 KGHSH and CDR2 LQKENI. This CDR3 region has 12 residues. The V gene lost 1 base and the J gene lost 3 bases, with 3 bases spanning the gap. CDR3 protein: CASSPQEETQYF. For the CDR3, the DNA is TGTGCCAGCTCACCACAGGAAGAGACCCAGTACTTC. Looking up the rest from reference TRBV18 and TRBJ2-5 gives the full variable domain: NAGVMQNPRHLVRRRGQEARLRCSPMKGHSHVYWYRQLPEEGLKFMVYLQKENIIDESGMPKERFSAEFPKEGPSILRIQQVVRGDSAAYFCASSPQEETQYFGPGTRLLVL.

This clonotype came up a few times. The chain combines TRBV20-1 with TRBJ2-7; 15 bases are a match to TRBD2. After removal of 3 bases from V and 5 bases from J, the junction contained 8 bases not matched to a gene. The germline V gene has CDR1 DFQATT and CDR2 SNEGSKA (reference sequence). CDR3 length: 16 residues. This CDR3 is CSASGLAGGLFNEQYF. The CDR3 DNA follows: TGCAGTGCTAGCGGACTAGCGGGAGGGCTTTTTAACGAGCAGTACTTC.

This clonotype has only a few counts. The CDR3 spells CATSDPQTSGRFNEQFF. CDR3 DNA: TGTGCCACCAGTGACCCCCAGACTAGCGGGAGATTCAATGAGCAGTTCTTC. The chain couples TRBV24-1 to TRBJ2-1; 12 positions match TRBD2. With V trimmed by 4 bases and J by 6 bases, 9 bases remained unmatched. Germline assignment: CDR1 KGHDR and CDR2 SFDVKD. This CDR3 has 17 amino acids.

The rearrangement joins TRBV6-1 to TRBJ2-7; a weak D match, TRBD2 (5 bases). Looked up from germline, CDR1 is MNHNS and CDR2 is SASEGT. V lost 3 bases and J 1 base, leaving 10 bases between the germline ends. The CDR3 sequence is 14 residues long. The CDR3 DNA is TGTGCCAGCAGTGATAGCGTCAGTTCCTACGAGCAGTACGTC. Translating it yields CASSDSVSSYEQYV.

The V and J genes are TRBV3-1 and TRBJ2-1; 9 positions match TRBD2. The ends lost 1 base at V and 4 bases at J; junction bases unmatched: 2. This CDR3 spans 15 amino acids. Per germline, CDR1 LGHDT and CDR2 YNNKEL (reference sequence). This CDR3 reads CASSQVSGGYNEQFF. The CDR3 nucleotides are TGTGCCAGCAGCCAAGTTAGCGGGGGATACAATGAGCAGTTCTTC.

Only a few counts were recorded for this clonotype. The chain uses TRBV5-1 and TRBJ2-7; 11 positions match TRBD2. From germline, CDR1 is SGHRS and CDR2 YFSETQ. The ends lost 0 bases at V and 3 bases at J; junction bases unmatched: 8. This CDR3 is 17 amino acids long. The CDR3 DNA reads TGCGCCAGCAGCTTGGAGGGTAGCGGGAGGGCGAACTACGAGCAGTACTTC. Translated, it gives CASSLEGSGRANYEQYF.

This clonotype was picked up a small number of times. The rearrangement joins TRBV27 to TRBJ2-3; D call uncertain. The CDR3 has 12 residues. V shed 1 base and J shed 4 bases, with 3 bases lying between them. Germline CDR1 reads MNHEY; CDR2 reads SMNVEV (reference sequence). This chain's CDR3 is CASSLFPDTQYF. CDR3 sequence (DNA): TGTGCCAGCAGTTTATTCCCAGATACGCAGTATTTT.

This rearrangement joins TRBV20-1 to TRBJ2-3; D unresolved. CDR1 is DFQATT and CDR2 is SNEGSKA in the germline V gene (reference sequence). This CDR3 region has 13 residues. V lost 6 bases and J 2 bases, leaving 12 bases between the germline ends. CDR3 DNA sequence: TGCAGTGCCGATGAGACGTCCACAGATACGCAGTATTTT. Residues: CSADETSTDTQYF.